This T cell receptor beta chain came from a study of cytomegalovirus exposure and HLA in healthy donors. Germline V CDR1 and CDR2: SGHRS, YFSETQ. The CDR3 loop spans 14 amino acids. V was cut by 2 bases and J by 3 bases, with 8 bases left in between. Profiled with immunoSEQ multiplex PCR; TCRdb holds only in-frame clones, not every one. The table has about 120,000 clones, 85% to 90% seen once. The rearrangement links TRBV5-1 to TRBJ2-2, with D unresolved. The sequenced sample consisted of PBMCs. The origin of this receptor is a woman younger than 30 in good health and CMV-seropositive. CDR3 bases: TGCGCCAGCAGCTTCATGAGTGACACCGGGGAGCTGTTTTTT. Translation: CASSFMSDTGELFF. Looking up the rest from reference TRBV5-1 and TRBJ2-2 gives the full variable domain: KAGVTQTPRYLIKTRGQQVTLSCSPISGHRSVSWYQQTPGQGLQFLFEYFSETQRNKGNFPGRFSGRQFSNSRSEMNVSTLELGDSALYLCASSFMSDTGELFFGEGSRLTVL.